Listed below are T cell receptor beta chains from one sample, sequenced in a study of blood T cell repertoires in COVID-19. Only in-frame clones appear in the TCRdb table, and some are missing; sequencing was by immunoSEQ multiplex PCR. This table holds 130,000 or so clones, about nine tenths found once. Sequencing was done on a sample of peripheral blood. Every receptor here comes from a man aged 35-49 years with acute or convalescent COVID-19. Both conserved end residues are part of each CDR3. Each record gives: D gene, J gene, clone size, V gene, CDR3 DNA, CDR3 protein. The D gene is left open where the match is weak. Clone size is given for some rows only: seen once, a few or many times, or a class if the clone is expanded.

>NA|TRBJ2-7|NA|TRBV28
TGTGCCAGCAGTTTCGGGGGAGAGGGAAACTACGAGCAGTACTTC
CASSFGGEGNYEQYF
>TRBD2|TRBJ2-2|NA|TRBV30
TGTGCCTGCCTGCGGGGGGCGCATAGTACCGGGGAGCTGTTTTTT
CACLRGAHSTGELFF
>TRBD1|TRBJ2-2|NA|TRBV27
TGTGCCAGCAGACTAAGGGGACAGTTTTTCCCCGGGGAGCTGTTTTTT
CASRLRGQFFPGELFF
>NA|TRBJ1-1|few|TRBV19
TGTGCCAGTAGTATAGACAGTCGGAACACTGAAGCTTTCTTT
CASSIDSRNTEAFF
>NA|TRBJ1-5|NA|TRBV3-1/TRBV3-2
TGTGCCAGCAGCCAAGACAGGGTATCGTCTCAGCCCCAGCATTTT
CASSQDRVSSQPQHF
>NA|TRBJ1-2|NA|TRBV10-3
TGTGCCATCGGGGATAGCGACAGGAGAGCTAACTATGGCTACACCTTC
CAIGDSDRRANYGYTF
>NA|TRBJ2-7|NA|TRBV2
TGTGCCAGCAGAGTACCCTGGGCCCGTTCCCTCTACGAGCAGTACTTC
CASRVPWARSLYEQYF
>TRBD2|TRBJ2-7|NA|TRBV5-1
TGCGCCAGCAGCTTGGGGACCGCGGGGGACGAGCAGTACTTC
CASSLGTAGDEQYF
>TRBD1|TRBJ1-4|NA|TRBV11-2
TGTGCCAGCAGCTTACGGACACAGGGGGCTCGGGAAAAACTGTTTTTT
CASSLRTQGAREKLFF
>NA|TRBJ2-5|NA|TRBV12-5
TGTGCTAGTGGTTTAACCCACGGAGAGACCCAGTACTTC
CASGLTHGETQYF
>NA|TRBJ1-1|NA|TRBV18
TGTGCCAGCTCACCAGTCGGACATCAGAACACTGAAGCTTTCTTT
CASSPVGHQNTEAFF
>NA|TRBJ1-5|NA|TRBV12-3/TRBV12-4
TGTGCCAGCAGATTGGGGAGGGATCAGCCCCAGCATTTT
CASRLGRDQPQHF
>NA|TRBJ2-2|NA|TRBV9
TGTGCCAGCAGCATAACCCAGGGCCCCACCGGGGAGCTGTTTTTT
CASSITQGPTGELFF
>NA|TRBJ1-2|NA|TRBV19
TGTGCCAGTAGTATAGCCCTGGACAGAAACTATGGCTACACCTTC
CASSIALDRNYGYTF
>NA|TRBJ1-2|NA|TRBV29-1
TGCAGCGTTGAAGACGGGGAACACTATGGCTACACCTTC
CSVEDGEHYGYTF
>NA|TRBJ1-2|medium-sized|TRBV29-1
TGCAGCGTACTACAGGGAAATGGCTACACCTTC
CSVLQGNGYTF
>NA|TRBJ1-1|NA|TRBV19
TGTGCCAGTAGTATCGGTAATACGAACACTGAAGCTTTCTTT
CASSIGNTNTEAFF
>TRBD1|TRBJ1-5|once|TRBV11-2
TGTGCCAGCAGCCCCGACAGGGGCGGTCAGCCCCAGCATTTT
CASSPDRGGQPQHF
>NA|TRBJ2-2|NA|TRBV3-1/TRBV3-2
TGTGCCAGCAGCCAGGGCAGAATTTCCACCGGGGAGCTGTTTTTT
CASSQGRISTGELFF
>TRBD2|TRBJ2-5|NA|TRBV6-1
TGTGCCAGCAGTGAAGCCCATAGGGAGGGCCACTTACGGTCCCAGTACTTC
CASSEAHREGHLRSQYF
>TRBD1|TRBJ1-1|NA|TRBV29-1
TGCAGCTTTCAGACAGGGGAAGTATGGAACACTGAAGCTTTCTTT
CSFQTGEVWNTEAFF
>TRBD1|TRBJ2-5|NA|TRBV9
TGTGCCAGCACCTCGGACAGGGGAGAGACCCAGTACTTC
CASTSDRGETQYF